This T cell receptor (beta chain) derives from a study of spatial heterogeneity in lung cancer. Study summary: Untreated early-stage non-small cell lung cancer patients, fewer than 85 in total, were the donors.

This clonotype was seen many times. CDR3 length equals 15 residues. CDR1 and CDR2 (germline): LNHDA, SQIVND (reference sequence). TCRdb independently ran MiXCR on the 5' RACE reads; one entry per CDR3 protein. Of about 70,000 distinct CDR3 sequences listed, less than 9.5% are singletons. Time point meaning: blood at routine non-recurrence follow-up after resection. Extraction of whole RNA from tumor, nontumor lung or frozen PBMC preceded unsorted sequencing. The sequences come from PBMCs, collected at follow-up. This TCR was sampled from a female donor with early-stage non-small cell lung cancer. The rearrangement joins TRBV19 to TRBJ1-1, with D possibly TRBD1 on 6 matching bases. The CDR3 DNA sequence: TGTGCAGTTGCAAGCTCAAGACAGGTCCCCTTCGAAGCTTTCTTT. Protein product: CAVASSRQVPFEAFF.